These 19 T cell receptor beta chains came from one sample sequenced in a study of human T cells and chemical hapten exposure (dated by TCRdb to about 2021). Library preparation used RACE. The instrument given in TCRdb is NextSeq 500. The public reads were run again by TCRdb, first through fastp at Q25 and then through MiXCR, and only productive beta chains were kept. Records with the same CDR3 protein are collapsed into one entry carrying the most frequent genes and DNA. The table for this sample lists 360,000 or so distinct CDR3 sequences; more than 5% of them were counted only once. The biggest ten clones account for 4.5% to 6% of the sample. This specimen's time point label, per the study, means: patch test 2, 6 weeks after DPC sensitization. The meaning of the sample's treatment or condition label: therapeutic diphenylcyclopropenone sensitization with weekly scalp DPC. The sample here was whole blood, taken in connection with sensitization to the hapten diphenylcyclopropenone (DPC). The receptor set was obtained from a woman under 30 with alopecia areata. Some clones in this sample may be carry-over from other donors' samples.

This clonotype was observed a few times. The gene calls are TRBV4-2 and TRBJ1-1; 8 bases map to TRBD1. Trimming removed 0 bases from V and 10 bases from J; junction bases left unmatched: 4. This CDR3 spans 13 amino acids. Germline V gene sequence: CDR1 LGHNA, CDR2 YNFKEQ. The CDR3 protein is CASSQERTGRAFF. The CDR3 region has the DNA TGTGCCAGCAGCCAAGAGAGGACAGGGAGAGCTTTCTTT.

This clonotype showed up just a few times. The V call is TRBV3-1, the J call TRBJ2-1, with 7 bases that match TRBD1. V shed 3 bases, J shed 8 bases, and the junction held 13 bases outside the gene matches. Germline V lookup: CDR1 LGHDT, CDR2 YNNKEL (reference sequence). This CDR3 is 16 amino acids long. The CDR3 DNA is TGTGCCAGCAGCCATGAGACGTACTACAGGGGCGATGAGCAGTTCTTC. This codes for CASSHETYYRGDEQFF.

This clonotype was picked up a small number of times. The CDR3 reads CASTSRGEKLFF. The CDR3 DNA is TGTGCCAGCACTTCAAGGGGTGAAAAACTGTTTTTT. The gene calls are TRBV7-9 and TRBJ1-4; weak D call: TRBD1 (5 bases). The V gene's germline CDR1 is SEHNR and CDR2 FQNEAQ (reference sequence). With 7 bases removed from V and 7 bases from J, the gap between germline ends came to 10 bases. The CDR3 covers 12 residues.

The V and J genes are TRBV4-3 and TRBJ1-2, with D possibly matching TRBD1 (6 bases). This CDR3 has 15 residues. V dropped 0 bases and J dropped 4 bases, with 12 bases sitting between them. In germline, CDR1 is LGHNA, CDR2 YSLEER. CDR3 sequence (DNA): TGCGCCAGCAGCCAAGATGTCATGACAGGCTATGGCTACACCTTC. This translates into CASSQDVMTGYGYTF.

This chain links TRBV19 with TRBJ2-1; 11 nucleotides align to TRBD2. The CDR3 sequence is 17 residues long. The V gene end was trimmed by 4 bases and the J gene end by 10 bases; junction bases not matched to a gene: 15. Germline-derived CDR1 and CDR2 are LNHDA and SQIVND (reference sequence). The CDR3 is CASSRELAGASTGEQFF. In nucleotides, the CDR3 is TGTGCCAGTAGTAGGGAACTAGCGGGGGCCTCGACAGGCGAGCAGTTCTTC.

This clonotype was observed a few times. The chain uses TRBV12-3 or TRBV12-4 and TRBJ1-2; TRBD1 agrees at 7 bases. This CDR3 has 14 residues. Losses at the gene ends were 1 base for V and 6 bases for J; bases not matched to a gene: 5. The CDR3 nucleotides read TGTGCCAGCAGTTTAGGTCCAGGGGGAAATGGCTACACCTTC. Amino acids: CASSLGPGGNGYTF.

This clonotype has at least ten counts. This chain connects TRBV4-2 to TRBJ2-1; tentative D call: TRBD2 (5 bases). Between the trimmed V and J ends, which lost 0 bases and 15 bases, there was a span of 15 bases. There are 13 residues in the CDR3. Germline CDR1 reads LGHNA; CDR2 reads YNFKEQ. The CDR3 DNA reads as TGTGCCAGCAGCCAAGATTTACCGGGGATCCCGTTCTTC. Translating gives CASSQDLPGIPFF.

The V and J genes are TRBV10-3 and TRBJ2-1, with D perhaps being TRBD1 or TRBD2 (6 bases each). The length of the CDR3 is 13 residues. Looked up from germline, CDR1 is ENHRY and CDR2 is SYGVKD. V was clipped by 7 bases and J by 4 bases, with 11 bases between them. The CDR3, as DNA: TGTGCCATCACCGGGGGCCTATACAATGAGCAGTTCTTC. Translation gives CAITGGLYNEQFF.

This clonotype is categorized as medium-sized. This chain joins TRBV6-2 or TRBV6-3 and TRBJ1-2; unclear D gene. This CDR3 spans 14 amino acids. V was pared by 5 bases and J by 5 bases, with 15 bases between. Germline V CDR1 and CDR2: MNHEY, SVGEGT. CDR3 nucleotides: TGTGCCAGCAGTCAACAACGGAGTTTTTATGGCTACACCTTC. Amino acids: CASSQQRSFYGYTF.

CDR3 DNA: TGTGCCAGCAGCAAACGGCGAGATAGGGGGTCCCTCCACAATATGGAAAAACTGTTTTTT. Protein sequence: CASSKRRDRGSLHNMEKLFF. This rearrangement joins TRBV21-1 to TRBJ1-4; the table names TRBD1, a call not compared with the DNA. TRBV21-1 is a recognized pseudogene. The CDR3 contains 20 residues.

The chain is built from TRBV7-2 and TRBJ1-5, with 10 bases fitting TRBD1. Germline CDR1 is SGHTA and CDR2 is FQGNSA. V shed 6 bases and J 5 bases; nucleotides not matched to a gene: 4. This CDR3 comprises 14 residues. CDR3 sequence: CASSRTGGHQPQHF. The CDR3 DNA sequence: TGTGCCAGCAGTCGGACAGGGGGGCATCAGCCCCAGCATTTT. The full variable domain, with the rest looked up from reference TRBV7-2 and TRBJ1-5, is GAGVSQSPSNKVTEKGKDVELRCDPISGHTALYWYRQSLGQGLEFLIYFQGNSAPDKSGLPSDRFSAERTGGSVSTLTIQRTQQEDSAVYLCASSRTGGHQPQHFGDGTRLSIL.

In its sample, this clonotype was seen a few times. The chain joins TRBV3-1 to TRBJ2-5; D uncertain. The germline CDR1 and CDR2 sequences are LGHDT and YNNKEL (reference sequence). V lost 0 bases and J 2 bases, leaving 10 bases between the germline ends. This CDR3 is built from 15 residues. The CDR3 region has the DNA TGTGCCAGCAGCCAAGATCTGGCTACACAAGAGACCCAGTACTTC. Translated: CASSQDLATQETQYF.

The rearrangement links TRBV12-3 or TRBV12-4 to TRBJ1-3; TRBD1 is a possible D gene (5 bases). V was pared by 7 bases and J by 0 bases, with 13 bases between. The CDR3 loop spans 15 amino acids. This CDR3 is CASTILGGSGNTIYF. The DNA for the CDR3 is TGTGCCAGCACAATCCTCGGGGGCTCTGGAAACACCATATATTTT.

This clonotype was counted many times. This chain joins TRBV20-1 and TRBJ1-6, with D possibly being TRBD1 (6 bases). The V end was cut by 3 bases, the J end by 5 bases, with 14 bases between. The CDR3 is made up of 15 amino acids. Germline-derived CDR1 and CDR2 are DFQATT and SNEGSKA (reference sequence). The CDR3 bases are TGCAGTGCTAGCGCCCCAGGGGTGAATAATTCACCCCTCCACTTT. It translates to CSASAPGVNNSPLHF.

Many counts were recorded for this clonotype. The genes are TRBV25-1 and TRBJ1-1, with D uncertain. The CDR3 runs to 16 residues. The germline V gene encodes CDR1 MGHDK and CDR2 SYGVNS. Between the trimmed V and J ends, which lost 2 bases and 1 base, there was a span of 14 bases. The CDR3 DNA is TGTGCCAGCAGTGAAAGTAGTGCATTTAGGAACACTGAAGCTTTCTTT. Residues: CASSESSAFRNTEAFF.

The genes are TRBV7-8 and TRBJ1-5, with D perhaps matching TRBD1 (6 bases). The V and J ends lost 2 bases and 3 bases respectively, with 32 bases between them. CDR1 and CDR2 from the germline V gene are SGHVS and FQNEAQ. The CDR3 length is 22 residues. CDR3 DNA: TGTGCCAGCAGCTTATCCCGCGGGGGGCCTAAGGGAAAAATAGGTTTCAATCAGCCCCAGCATTTT. It yields the protein CASSLSRGGPKGKIGFNQPQHF.

The chain is built from TRBV12-3 or TRBV12-4 and TRBJ1-3, with D tentatively TRBD1 (6 bases). V was cut by 6 bases and J by 2 bases, with 14 bases left in between. This CDR3 is 15 amino acids long. CDR3 amino acids: CASSRGGKTGNTIYF. The CDR3, as DNA: TGTGCCAGCAGCCGAGGGGGGAAAACTGGAAACACCATATATTTT.

The V call is TRBV12-3 or TRBV12-4, the J call TRBJ2-1, with TRBD1 matching over 7 bases. The CDR3 has 16 residues. Trimming cost V 4 bases and J 8 bases; bases outside gene matches: 14. The DNA of the CDR3 is TGTGCCAGCAGTTCACCTTACAGGGGACAAGGCGATGAGCAGTTCTTC. It yields the protein CASSSPYRGQGDEQFF.

Ten or more counts support this clonotype. The rearrangement uses TRBV19 and TRBJ1-5; D may be TRBD1 (6 bases). Germline V CDR1 and CDR2: LNHDA, SQIVND (reference sequence). CDR3 length: 17 residues. V lost 5 bases and J 4 bases, leaving 21 bases between the germline ends. CDR3 DNA sequence: TGTGCCAGTAGTGTCACTGGCATACAGGGTCGAAATCAGCCCCAGCATTTT. It encodes CASSVTGIQGRNQPQHF.